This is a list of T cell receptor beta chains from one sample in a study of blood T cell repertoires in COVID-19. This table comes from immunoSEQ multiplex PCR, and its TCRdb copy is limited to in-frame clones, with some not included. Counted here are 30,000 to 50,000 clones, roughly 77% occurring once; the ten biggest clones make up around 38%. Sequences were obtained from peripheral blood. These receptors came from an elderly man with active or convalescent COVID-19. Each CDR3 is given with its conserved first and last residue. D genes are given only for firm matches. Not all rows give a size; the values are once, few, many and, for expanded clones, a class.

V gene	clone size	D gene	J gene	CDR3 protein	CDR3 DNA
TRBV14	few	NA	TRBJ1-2	CASSQDLRGYTF	TGTGCCAGCAGCCAAGATCTGAGGGGCTACACCTTC
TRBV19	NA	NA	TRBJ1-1	CATARNTEAFF	TGTGCCACTGCTAGGAACACTGAAGCTTTCTTT
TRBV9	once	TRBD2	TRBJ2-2	CASSVDSGGGTGELFF	TGTGCCAGCAGCGTAGATAGCGGGGGTGGCACCGGGGAGCTGTTTTTT
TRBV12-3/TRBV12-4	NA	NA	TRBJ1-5	CASSLTGSQPQHF	TGTGCCAGCAGTTTAACGGGATCTCAGCCCCAGCATTTT
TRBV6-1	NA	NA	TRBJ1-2	CASSEVPEAGNYGYTF	TGTGCCAGCAGTGAAGTCCCTGAGGCAGGGAACTATGGCTACACCTTC
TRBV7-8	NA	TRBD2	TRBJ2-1	CASKERGGLYNEQFF	TGTGCCAGCAAAGAGCGGGGGGGCTTATACAATGAGCAGTTCTTC
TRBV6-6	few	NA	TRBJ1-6	CASSRSGTYNSPLHF	TGTGCCAGCAGTCGATCCGGGACCTATAATTCACCCCTCCACTTT
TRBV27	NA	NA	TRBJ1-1	CASKRGYSGPNTEAFF	TGTGCCAGCAAAAGGGGTTATTCAGGCCCCAACACTGAAGCTTTCTTT
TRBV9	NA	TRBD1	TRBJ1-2	CASSLTGDGYTF	TGTGCCAGCAGCTTGACAGGGGATGGCTACACCTTC
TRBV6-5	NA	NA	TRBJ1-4	CASSYHQGLNEKLFF	TGTGCCAGCAGTTATCATCAGGGCCTTAATGAAAAACTGTTTTTT
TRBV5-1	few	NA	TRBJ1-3	CASSPRDNSGNTIYF	TGCGCCAGCAGTCCAAGAGATAACTCTGGAAACACCATATATTTT
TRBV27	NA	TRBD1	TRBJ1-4	CASSLNPSGTVNEKLFF	TGTGCCAGCAGCCTGAACCCGTCCGGGACAGTTAATGAAAAACTGTTTTTT
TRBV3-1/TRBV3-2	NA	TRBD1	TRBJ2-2	CASSQRDRGHRELFF	TGTGCCAGCAGCCAACGGGACAGGGGGCACCGGGAGCTGTTTTTT
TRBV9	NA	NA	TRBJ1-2	CASSVATDDYYGYTF	TGTGCCAGCAGCGTAGCAACAGACGATTACTATGGCTACACCTTC
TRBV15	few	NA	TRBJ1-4	CATSRDGGAGNEKLFF	TGTGCCACCAGCAGAGATGGGGGGGCAGGGAATGAAAAACTGTTTTTT